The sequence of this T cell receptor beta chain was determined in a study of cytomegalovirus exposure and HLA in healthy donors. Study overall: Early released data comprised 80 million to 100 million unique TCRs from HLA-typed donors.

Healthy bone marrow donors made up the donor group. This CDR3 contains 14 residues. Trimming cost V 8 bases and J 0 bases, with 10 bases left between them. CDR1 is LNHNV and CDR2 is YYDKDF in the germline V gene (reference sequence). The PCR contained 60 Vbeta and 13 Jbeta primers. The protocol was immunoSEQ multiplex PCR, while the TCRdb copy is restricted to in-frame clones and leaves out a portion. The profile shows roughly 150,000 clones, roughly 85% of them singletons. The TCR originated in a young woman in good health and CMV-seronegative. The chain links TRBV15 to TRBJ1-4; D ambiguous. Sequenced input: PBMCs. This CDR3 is CATAPSPTNEKLFF. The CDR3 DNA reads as TGTGCCACCGCTCCGAGCCCAACTAATGAAAAACTGTTTTTT.